The TCR beta chain described here comes from a study of T cell responses to AZD1222 COVID-19 vaccine. Study-level findings and limits: Spike was spanned by vaccine-associated CD4 TCRs, which were dominant at 160-218 and 743-854. No day 14 peak samples; only post-peak repertoires were characterized. Spike-specific TCR breadth and depth rose after two AZD1222 doses.

Comment on this clone: Its antigen remains unidentified.

TCRdb's copy holds only in-frame clones and misses some; the assay was immunoSEQ multiplex PCR. Of roughly 140,000 clones listed, 88% were seen once; the top ten hold roughly 3%. The length of the CDR3 is 14 residues. Trimming removed 4 bases at V and 3 bases at J, with 12 bases between. Germline values: CDR1 MNHEY, CDR2 SMNVEV (reference sequence). Sequencing used peripheral blood, obtained on day 0 of AZD1222 vaccination. The chain has TRBV27 and TRBJ2-5; tentatively, D is TRBD2 (6 bases). This sequence originates from an adult in good health. The DNA for the CDR3 is TGTGCCAGCAGTTCCGTTTGGAGGGAAGAGACCCAGTACTTC. This translates into CASSSVWREETQYF.